The 9 T cell receptor beta chains presented below share a single source sample, sequenced in a study of technical replicates of blood from four donors. Profiled with immunoSEQ multiplex PCR; TCRdb holds only in-frame clones, not every one. The sample includes some 47,000 clones, around nine tenths of them seen just once. Sequenced input: PBMCs. These receptors were taken from a human donor in good health. Some clones in this sample may be carry-over from other donors' samples.

The chain carries TRBV6-1 and TRBJ2-3, with TRBD1 identical over 7 bases. V was clipped by 6 bases and J by 3 bases; unmatched bases: 9. CDR1 and CDR2 (germline): MNHNS, SASEGT. This CDR3 contains 15 residues. The CDR3 region has the DNA TGTGCCAGCAGCGATCCGGGACAGATGACAGATACGCAGTATTTT. This sequence encodes CASSDPGQMTDTQYF.

This clone appeared once. This chain connects TRBV5-6 to TRBJ1-5; TRBD1 might be the D (5 bases). Trimming pared 4 bases from V and 3 bases from J, leaving 11 bases between. Germline assignment: CDR1 SGHDT and CDR2 YYEEEE. The CDR3 has 14 amino acids. The CDR3 reads CASSHWGPNQPQHF. The CDR3 DNA sequence: TGTGCCAGCAGCCACTGGGGCCCCAATCAGCCCCAGCATTTT. Full variable domain (rest looked up from reference TRBV5-6 and TRBJ1-5): DAGVTQSPTHLIKTRGQQVTLRCSPKSGHDTVSWYQQALGQGPQFIFQYYEEEERQRGNFPDRFSGHQFPNYSSELNVNALLLGDSALYLCASSHWGPNQPQHFGDGTRLSIL.

The V call is TRBV6-5, the J call TRBJ2-6; 7 bases line up with TRBD2. In germline, CDR1 is MNHEY, CDR2 SVGAGI. The CDR3 has 15 residues. V was clipped by 6 bases and J by 4 bases; unmatched bases: 6. Here the CDR3 DNA reads TGTGCCAGCAGCCGAGGGACTACCGGGGCCAACGTCCTGACTTTC. It encodes CASSRGTTGANVLTF.

CDR3 region: CASGKTGGNTEAFF. The CDR3 DNA sequence: TGTGCCAGTGGGAAGACAGGGGGGAACACTGAAGCTTTCTTT. This chain links TRBV25-1 with TRBJ1-1, with 9 bases identical to TRBD1. Germline V CDR1 and CDR2: MGHDK, SYGVNS. The CDR3 runs 14 residues. V gave up 9 bases and J gave up 1 base; unmatched junction bases: 6.

This clone showed up just a few times. V is TRBV12-5 and J is TRBJ1-6; D unresolved. The CDR3 covers 17 residues. Trimming shortened V by 1 base and J by 12 bases, and 22 bases separated the two germline ends. Per germline, CDR1 LGHNT and CDR2 FRNRAP. As DNA, the CDR3 is TGTGCTAGTGGTTTGGACGGAGAGGTTCATCGGGGTGTACCCCTCCACTTT. It yields the protein CASGLDGEVHRGVPLHF.

This CDR3 reads CASSRGETNEKLFF. CDR3 nucleotide sequence: TGCGCCAGCAGCCGAGGTGAAACTAATGAAAAACTGTTTTTT. J is TRBJ1-4 and V is TRBV5-1; no clear D. Trimming removed 4 bases from V and 1 base from J, with 8 bases in between. The CDR3 extends over 14 amino acids. Germline lookup yields CDR1 SGHRS and CDR2 YFSETQ. Based on the CDR3 plus reference TRBV5-1 and TRBJ1-4, the full variable domain is KAGVTQTPRYLIKTRGQQVTLSCSPISGHRSVSWYQQTPGQGLQFLFEYFSETQRNKGNFPGRFSGRQFSNSRSEMNVSTLELGDSALYLCASSRGETNEKLFFGSGTQLSVL.

The rearrangement joins TRBV7-9 to TRBJ1-2; no definite D call. CDR1 is SEHNR and CDR2 is FQNEAQ in the germline V gene (reference sequence). This CDR3 spans 13 amino acids. The V end lost 3 bases, the J end lost 5 bases, and 10 bases lay between the germline ends. The CDR3 sequence is CASSFGRHYGYTF. DNA for the CDR3: TGTGCCAGCAGCTTTGGCAGGCATTATGGCTACACCTTC.

The chain recombines TRBV27 with TRBJ2-7; D may be TRBD1 (6 bases). The CDR3 consists of 14 residues. V was pared by 6 bases and J by 4 bases, with 16 bases between. The germline gives CDR1 MNHEY, CDR2 SMNVEV (reference sequence). CDR3 sequence: CASSPGQTHYEQYF. DNA of the CDR3: TGTGCCAGCAGCCCTGGACAGACACATTACGAGCAGTACTTC.

This chain uses TRBV6-5 with TRBJ1-1; 11 bases map to TRBD1. CDR3 length: 14 amino acids. Germline lookup yields CDR1 MNHEY and CDR2 SVGAGI. The V and J ends lost 6 bases and 4 bases, in that order; junction bases with no gene match: 4. The CDR3 nucleotides read TGTGCCAGCAGCCCCGGGACAGGGGGCACTGAAGCTTTCTTT. It codes for CASSPGTGGTEAFF.